This TCR beta chain was obtained from a study of T cells of healthy individuals. CDR1 is LNHDA, CDR2 SQIVND, per germline (reference sequence). The CDR3 runs 17 residues. Each CDR3 protein is one row after TCRdb ran MiXCR on the 5' RACE reads. The sample lists over 95,000 distinct CDR3 sequences; roughly 18% were seen once. Comments on this clonotype: One end of the junction is discordant with germline, which a read error may explain.

The receptor comes from a human donor in good health. The rearrangement joins TRBV19 to TRBJ1-4; D is possibly TRBD1 (5 bases). CDR3 amino acids: CARSTRTPGVAREKLFF. The CDR3 nucleotides are TGTGCCAGAAGTACGCGAACCCCGGGGGTCGCCCGCGAAAAACTGTTTTTT.